A selection of T cell receptor beta chains follows, all from one sample in a study of cytomegalovirus exposure and HLA in healthy donors. Assay: immunoSEQ multiplex PCR; the TCRdb copy retains only in-frame clones and omits some. Seen here are fewer than 55,000 clones, less than 75% observed once, and the top ten hold about 20%. Input material: PBMCs. The receptors were gathered from a woman in her forties or fifties in good health and CMV-seropositive. CDR3s include the opening cysteine and the closing phenylalanine or tryptophan. D genes are given only for firm matches. Part of the rows lack a size; the others show once, few, many or a class for expanded clones.

D gene	V gene	J gene	clone size	CDR3 protein	CDR3 DNA
TRBD2	TRBV19	TRBJ2-1	-	CASSTLMTSGRKRAHNEQFF	TGTGCCAGTAGTACCCTGATGACTAGCGGGAGAAAGCGGGCACACAATGAGCAGTTCTTC
-	TRBV15	TRBJ1-2	-	CATSRDRGFRYGYTF	TGTGCCACCAGCAGAGATCGGGGGTTCAGGTATGGCTACACCTTC
TRBD2	TRBV27	TRBJ2-3	-	CASSFRLAGSDTQYF	TGTGCCAGCAGTTTCCGACTAGCGGGTTCAGATACGCAGTATTTT
TRBD2	TRBV6-6	TRBJ2-1	-	CASSDGRGEQFF	TGTGCCAGCAGTGACGGGAGGGGTGAGCAGTTCTTC
TRBD2	TRBV27	TRBJ2-7	-	CASARTSGAYEQYF	TGTGCCAGCGCGCGGACTAGCGGGGCCTACGAGCAGTACTTC
TRBD1	TRBV5-1	TRBJ2-5	-	CASSRWVTGGKETQYF	TGCGCCAGCAGCCGATGGGTGACAGGGGGGAAAGAGACCCAGTACTTC
-	TRBV28	TRBJ2-1	few	CASTRGRASYNEQFF	TGTGCCAGCACTAGGGGGAGGGCCTCCTACAATGAGCAGTTCTTC
-	TRBV12-2	TRBJ2-1	-	CASRFGRGLDPYNEQFF	TGTGCAAGTCGCTTTGGGCGAGGACTAGATCCCTACAATGAGCAGTTCTTC
-	TRBV25-1	TRBJ2-7	-	CASEDSFSYEQYF	TGTGCCAGCGAGGACAGCTTCTCCTACGAGCAGTACTTC
TRBD2	TRBV5-1	TRBJ2-7	once	CASSTALAGLNEQYF	TGCGCCAGCAGCACTGCACTAGCGGGACTTAACGAGCAGTACTTC
-	TRBV28	TRBJ2-7	-	CASSSTGAYEQYF	TGTGCCAGCAGTTCCACCGGGGCCTACGAGCAGTACTTC
-	TRBV6-5	TRBJ2-2	few	CASSRVTGNTGELFF	TGTGCCAGCAGTCGTGTTACAGGGAACACCGGGGAGCTGTTTTTT
-	TRBV28	TRBJ2-7	-	CASSLRNEQYF	TGTGCCAGCAGTTTACGTAACGAGCAGTACTTC
TRBD2	TRBV4-1	TRBJ2-1	-	CASSQGFSGGALEQFF	TGCGCCAGCAGCCAAGGTTTTAGCGGGGGGGCCCTTGAGCAGTTCTTC
-	TRBV10-2	TRBJ2-1	-	CASSESGSRSYNEQFF	TGCGCCAGCAGTGAGTCGGGTAGCCGCTCCTACAATGAGCAGTTCTTC
-	TRBV7-8	TRBJ2-1	few	CASSLIGGDNEQFF	TGTGCCAGCAGCTTAATCGGAGGGGACAATGAGCAGTTCTTC
-	TRBV4-1	TRBJ1-5	-	CASSQSGLGQPQHF	TGCGCCAGCAGCCAATCAGGGTTGGGGCAGCCCCAGCATTTT
-	TRBV7-9	TRBJ1-1	-	CASRMGGLHTEAFF	TGTGCCAGCAGAATGGGGGGGCTTCACACTGAAGCTTTCTTT
-	TRBV11-3	TRBJ2-1	-	CASRPTHSSDEQFF	TGTGCCAGCAGGCCCACACACTCCAGCGATGAGCAGTTCTTC
TRBD2	TRBV11-2	TRBJ2-3	-	CASSLLSGGSGDTQYF	TGTGCCAGCAGCTTACTTAGCGGGGGATCGGGAGATACGCAGTATTTT
TRBD2	TRBV7-6	TRBJ2-1	-	CASSPGLAGNNEQFF	TGTGCCAGCAGCCCAGGACTAGCGGGGAACAATGAGCAGTTCTTC
TRBD2	TRBV30	TRBJ2-3	-	CAWNRGSSGSPDTQYF	TGTGCCTGGAACAGGGGATCTAGCGGGAGCCCAGATACGCAGTATTTT
TRBD2	TRBV7-2	TRBJ2-1	-	CASSLAAALAGFYDEQFF	TGTGCCAGCAGCTTAGCGGCAGCACTAGCGGGATTTTACGATGAGCAGTTCTTC
-	TRBV13	TRBJ2-5	-	CASSFGLIDSPEETQYF	TGTGCCAGCAGCTTCGGCCTAATTGACAGCCCCGAAGAGACCCAGTACTTC
TRBD1	TRBV2	TRBJ2-7	few	CASSKLGQGNRAEQYF	TGTGCCAGCAGTAAGCTCGGACAGGGTAATAGGGCCGAGCAGTACTTC
TRBD1	TRBV7-9	TRBJ2-7	-	CASSLPRTGGYEQYF	TGTGCCAGCAGCTTGCCCAGGACAGGGGGCTACGAGCAGTACTTC
TRBD1	TRBV10-3	TRBJ1-2	-	CAITRGPNGYTF	TGTGCCATCACCAGGGGGCCCAATGGCTACACCTTC
TRBD1	TRBV30	TRBJ1-1	-	CARLGGEGAVFLRNTEAFF	TGCGCCCGCTTGGGGGGCGAGGGGGCCGTGTTTTTGCGGAACACTGAAGCTTTCTTT
TRBD1	TRBV30	TRBJ1-2	few	CAWKTWTGGSGYTF	TGTGCCTGGAAGACGTGGACAGGGGGAAGTGGCTACACCTTC
-	TRBV19	TRBJ1-4	-	CASSIVAATNEKLFF	TGTGCCAGTAGTATAGTAGCGGCAACTAATGAAAAACTGTTTTTT
TRBD1	TRBV5-1	TRBJ2-7	once	CASSLLDRGLSEQYF	TGCGCCAGCAGCTTGTTGGACAGGGGGCTTAGCGAGCAGTACTTC
-	TRBV19	TRBJ1-5	few	CASSIAGFQPQHF	TGTGCCAGTAGTATAGCGGGGTTTCAGCCCCAGCATTTT
TRBD2	TRBV7-3	TRBJ2-1	-	CASSPSRVAGGGNEQFF	TGTGCCAGCAGTCCGAGTCGTGTAGCGGGGGGGGGCAATGAGCAGTTCTTC
-	TRBV11-2	TRBJ2-2	few	CASSLREGSNGRELFF	TGTGCCAGCAGCTTAAGAGAGGGATCAAACGGCAGGGAGCTGTTTTTT
TRBD2	TRBV4-2	TRBJ2-7	once	CASSQSRGGGYEQYF	TGTGCCAGCAGCCAGTCCCGGGGGGGCGGCTACGAGCAGTACTTC
-	TRBV2	TRBJ2-5	-	CASSVSETQYF	TGTGCCAGCAGTGTCTCGGAGACCCAGTACTTC
-	TRBV4-2	TRBJ1-5	few	CASSPGQRNQPQHF	TGTGCCAGCAGCCCAGGACAGAGAAATCAGCCCCAGCATTTT
-	TRBV2	TRBJ2-7	-	CASSRDSTFEQYF	TGTGCCAGCAGCCGGGACTCCACATTCGAGCAGTACTTC
-	TRBV7-8	TRBJ1-5	-	CASTLGQGRVDNQPQHF	TGTGCCAGCACCCTCGGCCAGGGGAGGGTGGACAATCAGCCCCAGCATTTT
-	TRBV7-6	TRBJ2-7	-	CASSLLAVVGYEQYF	TGTGCCAGCAGCTTATTGGCGGTAGTAGGCTACGAGCAGTACTTC
-	TRBV2	TRBJ1-3	-	CASIHQGSRHGNTIYF	TGTGCCAGCATTCATCAGGGGAGTAGGCACGGAAACACCATATATTTT
-	TRBV12-1	TRBJ1-5	-	CASSEGQISNQPQHF	TGTGCCAGCAGCGAGGGACAGATTAGCAATCAGCCCCAGCATTTT
-	TRBV2	TRBJ1-1	few	CASTVTEAFF	TGTGCCAGCACTGTCACTGAAGCTTTCTTT
TRBD1	TRBV29-1	TRBJ1-2	-	CSGQGNYGYTF	TGCAGCGGACAGGGGAACTATGGCTACACCTTC
-	TRBV6-5	TRBJ1-5	-	CASSSGSNQPQHF	TGTGCCAGCAGTTCAGGGAGCAATCAGCCCCAGCATTTT
-	TRBV7-3	TRBJ1-1	-	CASSLKQGMNTEAFF	TGTGCCAGCAGCTTAAAGCAGGGGATGAACACTGAAGCTTTCTTT
-	TRBV7-6	TRBJ2-1	-	CASSLVSTYNEQFF	TGTGCCAGCAGCTTAGTGTCGACATACAATGAGCAGTTCTTC
-	TRBV9	TRBJ1-1	-	CASSVTVKMNTEAFF	TGTGCCAGCAGCGTCACAGTAAAAATGAACACTGAAGCTTTCTTT